The 21 T cell receptor beta chains below come from one sample, sequenced in a study of cytomegalovirus exposure and HLA in healthy donors. The study ran its PCR with 60 Vbeta and 13 Jbeta primers. TCRdb's table, derived via immunoSEQ multiplex PCR, lists solely in-frame clones and lacks some. The data contain about 200,000 clones, 80% to 85% of them singletons. Sequencing used PBMCs. Source of these receptors: a woman aged 35 to 49 in good health and CMV-seronegative.

Only a few counts were recorded for this clone. The chain joins TRBV7-8 to TRBJ2-7, with 7 nucleotides matching TRBD1. Germline CDR1 SGHVS, CDR2 FQNEAQ. J lost 6 bases, V lost 5 bases, and 13 bases had no gene match. There are 15 residues in the CDR3. CDR3 residues: CASSLRQGPRGEQYF. CDR3 sequence (DNA): TGTGCCAGCAGCCTAAGACAGGGCCCTCGGGGCGAGCAGTACTTC. Complete variable domain (other parts from reference TRBV7-8 and TRBJ2-7): GAGVSQSPRYKVAKRGQDVALRCDPISGHVSLFWYQQALGQGPEFLTYFQNEAQLDKSGLPSDRFFAERPEGSVSTLKIQRTQQEDSAVYLCASSLRQGPRGEQYFGPGTRLTVT.

CDR3 bases: TGTGCCAGCAGCCCCCCAGGGGTATACAATGAGCAGTTCTTC. This gives the protein CASSPPGVYNEQFF. The chain has TRBV7-9 and TRBJ2-1; a possible D gene is TRBD1 (6 bases). The V gene lost 5 bases and the J gene lost 4 bases, with 12 bases spanning the gap. The length of the CDR3 is 14 residues. In germline, CDR1 is SEHNR, CDR2 FQNEAQ (reference sequence).

J is TRBJ2-7 and V is TRBV27, with D possibly being TRBD1 (7 bases). Germline CDR1 and CDR2: MNHEY and SMNVEV (reference sequence). This CDR3 contains 14 residues. The germline V and J ends were trimmed by 0 bases and 7 bases, with 13 bases remaining between them. CDR3 DNA sequence: TGTGCCAGCAGTTTATCGGGGGCAGGGGGGGAGCAGTACTTC. Amino acid sequence: CASSLSGAGGEQYF.

The V gene is TRBV14, the J gene TRBJ2-1, with D perhaps matching TRBD2 (5 bases). The CDR3 covers 13 residues. V was trimmed by 3 bases and J by 13 bases, leaving 16 bases between them. The V gene's germline CDR1 is SGHDN and CDR2 FVKESK. DNA for the CDR3: TGTGCCAGCAGCCAGTCGGCGGGCGGGTTTCAGTTCTTC. This codes for CASSQSAGGFQFF.

The J gene is TRBJ2-5, the V gene TRBV6-1; D is unclear. TRBJ2-7 explains the end of the DNA better; the J call may be wrong. CDR1 and CDR2 (germline): MNHNS, SASEGT. This CDR3 has 13 amino acids. Here the CDR3 reads CASCLPWSYEQYF. CDR3 nucleotide sequence: TGTGCCAGCTGCCTCCCGTGGAGCTACGAGCAGTACTTC.

This clone was observed a few times. The chain couples TRBV6-9 to TRBJ2-6; maybe TRBD1 (5 bases). CDR3 length: 16 amino acids. Trimming shortened V by 6 bases and J by 0 bases, and 12 bases separated the two germline ends. CDR1 and CDR2 from the germline V gene are MNHGY and SVAAGI. In DNA form, the CDR3 reads TGTGCCAGCAGCCTGGACACGACCTCTGGGGCCAACGTCCTGACTTTC. Encoded protein: CASSLDTTSGANVLTF.

The rearrangement links TRBV5-1 to TRBJ2-7; a weak D match, TRBD1 (5 bases). Germline CDR1 SGHRS, CDR2 YFSETQ. V lost 0 bases and J lost 4, with 17 bases in between. CDR3 size: 16 residues. CDR3 nucleotides: TGCGCCAGCAGCTTGGCCCGCGAAGGCAGGGCGTACGAGCAGTACTTC. Translation: CASSLAREGRAYEQYF.

The chain couples TRBV5-1 to TRBJ2-5, with D possibly matching TRBD1 (6 bases). With 0 bases removed from V and 6 bases from J, the gap between germline ends came to 12 bases. This CDR3 spans 14 amino acids. Per germline, CDR1 SGHRS and CDR2 YFSETQ. The CDR3 DNA reads TGCGCCAGCAGCTTGGAGCAGGGGATAAAGACCCAGTACTTC. Protein product: CASSLEQGIKTQYF.

The genes are TRBV11-2 and TRBJ1-1; tentatively, D is TRBD1 (5 bases). V lost 1 base, J lost 5 bases, and 11 bases lay in between. Per the germline V gene, CDR1 is SGHAT and CDR2 is FQNNGV. The CDR3 extends over 14 amino acids. The CDR3 loop is CASSLAGGRTEAFF. The CDR3 region has the DNA TGTGCCAGCAGCTTAGCCGGGGGAAGGACTGAAGCTTTCTTT.

The rearrangement joins TRBV18 to TRBJ2-7; TRBD2 matches at 11 bases. The CDR3 sequence is 17 residues long. With V trimmed by 2 bases and J by 2 bases, 8 bases remained unmatched. Per germline, CDR1 KGHSH and CDR2 LQKENI. CDR3 nucleotide sequence: TGTGCCAGCTCACCATCAGCTAGCGGGAGGCCCACCTACGAGCAGTACTTC. Encoded protein: CASSPSASGRPTYEQYF.

V usage is TRBV4-1 and J usage is TRBJ2-3; 8 bases align to TRBD2. CDR1 is MGHRA and CDR2 is YSYEKL in the germline V gene. The CDR3 length is 17 residues. V lost 1 base to trimming and J lost 3 bases; unmatched junction nucleotides: 9. The CDR3 sequence: CASSQGPPGLVTDTQYF. CDR3 bases: TGCGCCAGCAGCCAAGGCCCACCGGGACTAGTAACAGATACGCAGTATTTT.

The chain carries TRBV7-9 and TRBJ2-7; D is uncertain. CDR1 and CDR2 from the germline V gene are SEHNR and FQNEAQ (reference sequence). The ends were cut back, 3 bases at V and 1 base at J, with 10 bases in the middle. This CDR3 region has 14 residues. In nucleotides, the CDR3 is TGTGCCAGCAGCTTGCCCCCAGTGTCCTACGAGCAGTACTTC. Amino acid sequence: CASSLPPVSYEQYF. Together with reference TRBV7-9 and TRBJ2-7, the CDR3 gives the full variable domain: DTGVSQNPRHKITKRGQNVTFRCDPISEHNRLYWYRQTLGQGPEFLTYFQNEAQLEKSRLLSDRFSAERPKGSFSTLEIQRTEQGDSAMYLCASSLPPVSYEQYFGPGTRLTVT.

The chain recombines TRBV5-8 with TRBJ1-2; 7 bases are a match to TRBD1. The CDR3 spans 15 residues. CDR1 is SGHTS, CDR2 YDEGEE, per germline. V trimming: 5 bases; J trimming: 3 bases; junction bases outside the gene matches: 10. The CDR3 region is CASRKGAWGDYGYTF. Written as DNA, the CDR3 is TGTGCCAGCAGGAAGGGGGCCTGGGGCGACTATGGCTACACCTTC.

The V call is TRBV7-2, the J call TRBJ1-4; 8 positions match TRBD1. Per the germline V gene, CDR1 is SGHTA and CDR2 is FQGNSA. Trimming removed 4 bases from V and 4 bases from J; junction bases left unmatched: 2. The CDR3 spans 14 residues. CDR3 region: CASSSDRVNEKLFF. In DNA, the CDR3 is TGTGCCAGCAGCTCGGACAGGGTTAATGAAAAACTGTTTTTT.

The chain carries TRBV18 and TRBJ2-4; 9 nucleotides line up with TRBD1. The CDR3 is 15 amino acids. Per germline, CDR1 KGHSH and CDR2 LQKENI. Losses at the gene ends were 3 bases for V and 5 bases for J; bases not matched to a gene: 5. CDR3 nucleotides: TGTGCCAGCTCACCTATGACAGGGGGTGAAAACATTCAGTACTTC. This sequence encodes CASSPMTGGENIQYF.

J is TRBJ2-7 and V is TRBV9; TRBD1 matches 11 bases. The CDR3 has 17 amino acids. The J segment lost 4 bases and the V segment lost 0 bases, leaving 9 bases of the junction unmatched. Germline V CDR1 and CDR2: SGDLS, YYNGEE. CDR3: CASSVGGQGAFVYEQYF. CDR3 nucleotides: TGTGCCAGCAGCGTAGGCGGACAGGGGGCTTTCGTGTACGAGCAGTACTTC.

This clone was counted once. The chain combines TRBV10-2 with TRBJ2-7; TRBD2 matches at 10 bases. The junction had 6 bases not matched to a gene; V was cut back by 6 bases and J by 4 bases. CDR1 and CDR2 (germline): WSHSY, SAAADI. CDR3 length: 14 residues. CDR3 coding DNA: TGCGCCAGCAGCTACGGACTAGCGGAATACGAGCAGTACTTC. Its protein product is CASSYGLAEYEQYF.

The rearrangement uses TRBV6-5 and TRBJ2-7; TRBD2 is a possible D gene (7 bases). The ends were cut back, 5 bases at V and 4 bases at J, with 15 bases in the middle. From germline, CDR1 is MNHEY and CDR2 SVGAGI. The CDR3 extends over 14 amino acids. Here the CDR3 DNA reads TGTGCCAGCAGTAAAGACCGGGGGGCGTACGAGCAGTACTTC. It codes for CASSKDRGAYEQYF.

A single count supports this clone. The chain has TRBV30 and TRBJ1-1; 9 bases agree with TRBD1. The J segment lost 0 bases and the V segment lost 3 bases, leaving 5 bases of the junction unmatched. CDR3 length: 15 amino acids. Germline CDR1 reads GTSNPN; CDR2 reads SVGIG (reference sequence). The CDR3 reads CAWRGTGKLNTEAFF. CDR3 in DNA: TGTGCCTGGAGGGGGACAGGGAAGTTGAACACTGAAGCTTTCTTT.

The CDR3, as DNA: TGTGCCAGCAGTGACCGGACAGTCAATCAGCCCCAGCATTTT. Its translation: CASSDRTVNQPQHF. The chain combines TRBV2 with TRBJ1-5; possible D gene TRBD1, 6 bases. The CDR3 contains 14 residues. From germline, CDR1 is SNHLY and CDR2 FYNNEI. Trimming took 3 bases from V and 3 from J, leaving 9 bases between them.

This clone was seen only a few times. V is TRBV9 and J is TRBJ2-7; possibly TRBD2 for D (6 bases). V lost 0 bases to trimming and J lost 4 bases, with 11 bases between them. This CDR3 is built from 14 residues. Per the germline V gene, CDR1 is SGDLS and CDR2 is YYNGEE. The CDR3 sequence is CASSVVPGSYEQYF. The CDR3 bases are TGTGCCAGCAGCGTAGTTCCCGGGAGTTACGAGCAGTACTTC.